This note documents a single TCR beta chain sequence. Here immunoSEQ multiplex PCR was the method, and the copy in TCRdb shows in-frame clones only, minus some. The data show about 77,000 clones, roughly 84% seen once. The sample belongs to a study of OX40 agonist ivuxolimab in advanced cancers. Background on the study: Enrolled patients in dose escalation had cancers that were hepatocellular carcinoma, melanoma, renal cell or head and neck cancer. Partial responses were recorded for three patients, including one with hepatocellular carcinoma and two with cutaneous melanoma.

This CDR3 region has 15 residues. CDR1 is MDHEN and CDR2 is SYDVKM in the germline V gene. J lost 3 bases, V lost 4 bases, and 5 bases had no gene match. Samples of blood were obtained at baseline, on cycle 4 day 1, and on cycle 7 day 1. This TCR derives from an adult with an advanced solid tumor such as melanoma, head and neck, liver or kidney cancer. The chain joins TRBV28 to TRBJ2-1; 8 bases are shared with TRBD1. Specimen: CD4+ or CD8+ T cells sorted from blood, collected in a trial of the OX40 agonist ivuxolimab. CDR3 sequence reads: CASSSAGTGYNEQFF. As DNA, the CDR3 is TGTGCCAGCAGTTCCGCCGGGACAGGCTACAATGAGCAGTTCTTC. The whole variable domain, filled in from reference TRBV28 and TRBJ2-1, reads DVKVTQSSRYLVKRTGEKVFLECVQDMDHENMFWYRQDPGLGLRLIYFSYDVKMKEKGDIPEGYSVSREKKERFSLILESASTNQTSMYLCASSSAGTGYNEQFFGPGTRLTVL.